This T cell receptor beta chain was sequenced during a study of cytomegalovirus exposure and HLA in healthy donors. Germline V gene sequence: CDR1 SGHAT, CDR2 FQNNGV. This CDR3 is 14 amino acids long. J gave up 12 bases and V 5 bases, and 8 bases lay outside the gene matches. Researchers ran the PCR with 60 Vbeta and 13 Jbeta primers. Sequenced by immunoSEQ multiplex PCR; TCRdb stores in-frame clones only, minus some. Of over 150,000 clones in the sample, 85% were seen once. The specimen sequenced was PBMCs. This TCR came from a boy younger than 10 in good health and CMV-seronegative. This chain joins TRBV11-2 and TRBJ2-7; 15 nucleotides align to TRBD2. The CDR3 protein is CASSGGLAGGLTYF. The CDR3, as DNA: TGTGCCAGCAGCGGGGGACTAGCGGGAGGCCTTACGTACTTC. The complete variable domain, with remaining parts taken from reference TRBV11-2 and TRBJ2-7, reads EAGVAQSPRYKIIEKRQSVAFWCNPISGHATLYWYQQILGQGPKLLIQFQNNGVVDDSQLPKDRFSAERLKGVDSTLKIQPAKLEDSAVYLCASSGGLAGGLTYFGPGTRLTVT.